The entry that follows covers one T cell receptor (beta chain) sequence. Per the original data handling: It was from reference gene primer amplification that nucleated cell counts were estimated. Sequenced by immunoSEQ multiplex PCR; TCRdb stores in-frame clones only, minus some. That table supplies the V and J calls and clone size; D and trimming were determined from the DNA. Among hundreds of thousands of clones listed, roughly 85% were seen once. These data come from a study of blood T cell repertoires in COVID-19. Looked up from germline, CDR1 is LNHDA and CDR2 is SQIVND (reference sequence). V gave up 3 bases and J gave up 2 bases, with 11 bases separating them. The CDR3 is 14 residues long.

The J gene is TRBJ2-7, the V gene TRBV19; D is perhaps TRBD2 (6 bases). Sequencing was performed on peripheral blood. The TCR comes from a woman in her 70s with active or convalescent COVID-19. The CDR3 DNA reads TGTGCCAGTAGTATTCAAGCGGGCCCCTACGAGCAGTACTTC. It is translated as CASSIQAGPYEQYF.